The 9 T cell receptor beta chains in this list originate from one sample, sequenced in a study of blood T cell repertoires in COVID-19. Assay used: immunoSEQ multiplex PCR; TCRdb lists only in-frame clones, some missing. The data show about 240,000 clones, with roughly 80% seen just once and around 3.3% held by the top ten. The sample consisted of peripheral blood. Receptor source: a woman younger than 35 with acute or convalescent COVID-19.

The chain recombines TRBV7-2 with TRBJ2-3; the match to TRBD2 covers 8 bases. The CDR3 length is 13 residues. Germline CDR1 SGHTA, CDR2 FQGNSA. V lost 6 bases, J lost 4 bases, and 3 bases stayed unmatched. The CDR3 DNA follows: TGTGCCAGCAGGGAAGCGGGAGCAGATACGCAGTATTTT. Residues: CASREAGADTQYF.

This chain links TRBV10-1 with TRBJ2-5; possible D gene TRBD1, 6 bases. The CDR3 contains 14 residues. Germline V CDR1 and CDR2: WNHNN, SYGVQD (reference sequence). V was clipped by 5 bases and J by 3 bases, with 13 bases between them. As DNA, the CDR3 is TGCGCCAGCAGTCCACAGGGATGGGAAGAGACCCAGTACTTC. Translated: CASSPQGWEETQYF.

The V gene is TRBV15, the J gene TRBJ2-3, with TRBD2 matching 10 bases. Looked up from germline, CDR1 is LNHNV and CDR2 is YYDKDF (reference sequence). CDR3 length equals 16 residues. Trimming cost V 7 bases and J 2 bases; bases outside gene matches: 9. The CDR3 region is CATTEGLAGVTDTQYF. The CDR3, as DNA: TGTGCCACCACCGAGGGTCTAGCGGGAGTCACAGATACGCAGTATTTT.

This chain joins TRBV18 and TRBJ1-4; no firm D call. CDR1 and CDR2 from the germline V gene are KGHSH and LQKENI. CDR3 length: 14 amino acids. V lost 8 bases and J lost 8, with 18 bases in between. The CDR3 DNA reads TGTGCCAGCAACGCGCGATACGGGAAAGAAAAACTGTTTTTT. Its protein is CASNARYGKEKLFF.

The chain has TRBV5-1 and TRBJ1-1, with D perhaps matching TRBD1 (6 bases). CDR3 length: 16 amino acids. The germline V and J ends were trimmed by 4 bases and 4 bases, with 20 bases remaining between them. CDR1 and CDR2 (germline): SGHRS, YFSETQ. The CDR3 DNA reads TGCGCCAGCAGCCCCCGCCAAACAGGGTTGGGCACTGAAGCTTTCTTT. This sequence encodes CASSPRQTGLGTEAFF. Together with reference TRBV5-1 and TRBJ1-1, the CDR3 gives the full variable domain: KAGVTQTPRYLIKTRGQQVTLSCSPISGHRSVSWYQQTPGQGLQFLFEYFSETQRNKGNFPGRFSGRQFSNSRSEMNVSTLELGDSALYLCASSPRQTGLGTEAFFGQGTRLTVV.

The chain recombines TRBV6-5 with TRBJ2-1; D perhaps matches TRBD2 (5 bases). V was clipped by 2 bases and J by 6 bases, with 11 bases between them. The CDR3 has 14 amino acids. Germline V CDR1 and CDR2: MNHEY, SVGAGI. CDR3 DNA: TGTGCCAGCAGTTACGCGCTAGCCGGCAATGAGCAGTTCTTC. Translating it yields CASSYALAGNEQFF.

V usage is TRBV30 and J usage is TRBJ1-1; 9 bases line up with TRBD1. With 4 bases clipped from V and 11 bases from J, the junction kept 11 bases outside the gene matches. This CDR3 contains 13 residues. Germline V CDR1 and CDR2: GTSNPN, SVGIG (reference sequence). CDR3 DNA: TGTGCCTGGAACCACGGGGGGACAGGGTACGCTTTCTTT. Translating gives CAWNHGGTGYAFF.

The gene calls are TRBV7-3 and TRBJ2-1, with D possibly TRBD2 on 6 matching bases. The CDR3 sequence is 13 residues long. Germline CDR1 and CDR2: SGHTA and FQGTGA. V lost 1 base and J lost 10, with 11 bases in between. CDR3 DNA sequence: TGTGCCAGCAGCTTAAGGCAGGGAGGCGAGCAGTTCTTC. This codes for CASSLRQGGEQFF.

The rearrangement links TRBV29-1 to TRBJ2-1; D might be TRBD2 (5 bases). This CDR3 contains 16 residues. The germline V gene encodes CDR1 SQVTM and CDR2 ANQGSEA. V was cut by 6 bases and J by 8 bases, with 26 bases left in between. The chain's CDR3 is CSVEKPLSVESDEQFF. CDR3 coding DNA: TGCAGCGTAGAAAAACCTCTTAGCGTGGAAAGCGATGAGCAGTTCTTC.